Listed below are T cell receptor beta chains from one sample, sequenced in a study of CD8+CD57+ T cells in acquired aplastic anemia. MiXCR, applied by TCRdb to the reads, yields one record per CDR3 protein. The top ten hold 7% to 10% of the sample, which has about 240,000 distinct CDR3 sequences, 40% to 50% seen once. The sequenced sample consisted of sorted CD4+, CD8+, or CD8+CD57+ T cells (not recorded which) from PBMCs. These receptors all come from a human donor with aplastic anemia. Each CDR3 is given with its conserved first and last residue. D genes are given only for firm matches. Clone size is not always given. Where it is, it says once, few, many or a class for expanded clones.

j_call	clone_size	v_call	d_call	cdr3_aa	cdr3_nt
TRBJ1-1	few	TRBV10-3	.	CAISVEGRNTEAFF	TGTGCCATCAGTGTTGAGGGTCGTAACACTGAAGCTTTCTTT
TRBJ2-7	many	TRBV6-1	.	CASSGFRGSYEQYF	TGTGCCAGCAGCGGCTTTAGGGGGAGCTACGAGCAGTACTTC
TRBJ2-5	many	TRBV7-9	TRBD2	CASSFPSGRPQETQYF	TGTGCCAGCAGCTTCCCAAGCGGGAGACCCCAAGAGACCCAGTACTTC
TRBJ2-7	many	TRBV4-3	.	CASSQDDRSYEQYF	TGCGCCAGCAGCCAAGATGACAGGTCTTACGAGCAGTACTTC
TRBJ2-3	.	TRBV25-1	.	CASRATARTDTQYF	TGTGCCAGCAGAGCGACGGCTCGCACAGATACGCAGTATTTT
TRBJ1-6	few	TRBV30	TRBD1	CAWSTGQGLKPLHF	TGTGCCTGGAGTACAGGACAGGGGTTAAAACCCCTCCACTTT
TRBJ1-5	.	TRBV7-9	.	CASSSTGERPQHF	TGTGCCAGCAGCTCCACGGGTGAACGGCCCCAGCATTTT
TRBJ2-7	.	TRBV6-1	TRBD2	CASSSHSPLAGGTYEQYF	TGTGCCAGCAGCTCTCACTCGCCGCTAGCGGGCGGCACCTACGAGCAGTACTTC
TRBJ2-1	.	TRBV29-1	.	CSVEVSYNEQFF	TGCAGCGTTGAAGTCAGCTACAATGAGCAGTTCTTC
TRBJ2-7	many	TRBV10-3	.	CAISDSRRGAWWEQYF	TGTGCCATCAGTGACTCCCGGAGAGGGGCATGGTGGGAGCAGTACTTC
TRBJ2-1	few	TRBV4-3	TRBD2	CASSQEASGGLDEQFF	TGCGCCAGCAGCCAAGAGGCTAGCGGGGGGTTGGATGAGCAGTTCTTC
TRBJ2-7	.	TRBV11-3	.	CASSIYLCSGKTGYEQYF	.
TRBJ1-6	.	TRBV7-6	.	CASSGVNSPLHF	TGTGCCAGCAGTGGAGTTAATTCACCCCTCCACTTT
TRBJ1-3	many	TRBV2	.	CASSVLMSSGNTIYF	TGTGCCAGCAGTGTTCTCATGAGCTCTGGAAACACCATATATTTT
TRBJ2-5	.	TRBV6-5	.	CASSYSNVPKTQYF	TGTGCCAGCAGTTACTCGAATGTTCCGAAGACCCAGTACTTC
TRBJ2-4	.	TRBV7-6	.	CASSLGVSGAKNIQYF	TGTGCCAGCAGCTTAGGGGTTAGCGGTGCCAAAAACATTCAGTACTTC
TRBJ2-2	few	TRBV15	.	CATRRGRGRELFF	TGTGCCACCAGGAGGGGCAGGGGCCGGGAGCTGTTTTTT
TRBJ1-1	many	TRBV7-8	.	CASSWRTAFGTEAFF	TGTGCCAGCAGCTGGCGGACAGCTTTTGGCACTGAAGCTTTCTTT
TRBJ2-3	.	TRBV7-9	TRBD2	CASSFLSGGGRTDTQYF	TGTGCCAGCAGCTTCCTTTCGGGAGGAGGAAGGACAGATACGCAGTATTTT
TRBJ1-1	few	TRBV11-2	.	CASSLFGRAGTEAFF	TGTGCCAGCAGCTTATTTGGCCGGGCAGGAACTGAAGCTTTCTTT
TRBJ2-7	.	TRBV19	.	CARDARDYEQYF	TGTGCTAGAGATGCAAGGGACTACGAGCAGTACTTC
TRBJ2-2	few	TRBV10-3	.	CATRQEADTGELFF	TGTGCCACTCGACAGGAGGCGGACACCGGGGAGCTGTTTTTT
TRBJ1-2	few	TRBV20-1	TRBD1	CSAPSPGQNYGYTF	TGCAGTGCTCCCAGTCCGGGACAGAACTATGGCTACACCTTC
TRBJ2-5	.	TRBV7-8	TRBD1	CASASGQGFQETQYF	TGTGCCAGCGCCTCAGGACAGGGATTCCAAGAGACCCAGTACTTC
TRBJ1-2	few	TRBV2	.	CASSEIWEDYGYTF	TGTGCCAGCAGTGAAATCTGGGAGGACTATGGCTACACCTTC
TRBJ1-1	.	TRBV20-1	.	CSARDGGAFF	TGCAGTGCTAGAGATGGGGGAGCTTTCTTT
TRBJ2-3	many	TRBV5-6	.	CASSLGQGKADTQYF	TGTGCCAGCAGCTTGGGGCAGGGAAAGGCAGATACGCAGTATTTT
TRBJ2-7	.	TRBV5-1	TRBD1	CASSQLQGSEQYF	TGCGCCAGCAGCCAATTACAGGGGAGCGAGCAGTACTTC
TRBJ2-7	.	TRBV2	TRBD1	CASRVRGQGAYEQYF	TGTGCCAGCAGGGTCCGGGGACAGGGGGCCTACGAGCAGTACTTC
TRBJ2-1	.	TRBV15	TRBD2	CATSRDSGGAGGLNEQFF	TGTGCCACCAGCAGAGATAGCGGGGGGGCAGGGGGGCTCAATGAGCAGTTCTTC
TRBJ2-3	.	TRBV4-2	TRBD1	CASSQDRDSTSTDTQYF	TGTGCCAGCAGCCAAGACCGGGACAGTACTAGCACAGATACGCAGTATTTT
TRBJ2-7	.	TRBV7-9	.	CASAMTASYEQYF	TGCGCCAGTGCGATGACAGCCTCCTACGAGCAGTACTTC
TRBJ2-1	many	TRBV20-1	TRBD2	CSARGSNGLAGYEQFF	TGCAGTGCTAGAGGGAGTAATGGACTAGCGGGATATGAGCAGTTCTTC